This T cell receptor beta chain was retrieved from a study of blood T cell repertoires in COVID-19. Study details: Donors in the United States, Italy and Spain gave samples during acute or convalescent COVID-19.

Trimming cost V 4 bases and J 0 bases; bases outside gene matches: 12. Germline V CDR1 and CDR2: SGHKS, YYEKEE (reference sequence). The CDR3 consists of 18 residues. Repertoires were generated with immunoSEQ multiplex PCR, while TCRdb's copy carries only in-frame clones and drops some. The repertoire has 160,000 or so clones, roughly 88% of them found once; the top ten carry 9.8%. This TCR was sampled from a woman between 50 and 59 years old with acute or convalescent COVID-19. Sequencing was done on a sample of peripheral blood. This chain joins TRBV5-5 and TRBJ1-2; 10 bases match TRBD1. CDR3 sequence: CASSNRPGQGKANYGYTF. In nucleotides, the CDR3 is TGTGCCAGCAGCAACCGACCGGGACAGGGGAAGGCTAACTATGGCTACACCTTC.